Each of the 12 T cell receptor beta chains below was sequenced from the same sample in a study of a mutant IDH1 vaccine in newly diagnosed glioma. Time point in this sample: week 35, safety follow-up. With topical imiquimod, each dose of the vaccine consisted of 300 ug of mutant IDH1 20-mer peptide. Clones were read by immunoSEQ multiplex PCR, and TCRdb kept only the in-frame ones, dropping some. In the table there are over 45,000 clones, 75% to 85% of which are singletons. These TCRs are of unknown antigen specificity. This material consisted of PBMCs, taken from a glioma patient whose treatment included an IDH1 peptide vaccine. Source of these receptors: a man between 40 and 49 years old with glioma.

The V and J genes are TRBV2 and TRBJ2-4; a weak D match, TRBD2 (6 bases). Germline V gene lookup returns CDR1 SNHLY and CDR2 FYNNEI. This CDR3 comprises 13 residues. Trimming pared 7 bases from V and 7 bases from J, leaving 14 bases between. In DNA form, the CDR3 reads TGTGCCAGCAAGACCGGGACTCATAACATTCAGTACTTC. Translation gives CASKTGTHNIQYF.

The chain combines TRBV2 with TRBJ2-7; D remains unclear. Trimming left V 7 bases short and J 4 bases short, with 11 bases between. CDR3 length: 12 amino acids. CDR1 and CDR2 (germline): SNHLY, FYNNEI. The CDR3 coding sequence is TGTGCCAGCAAAAGAGAAGGTTACGAGCAGTACTTC. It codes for CASKREGYEQYF.

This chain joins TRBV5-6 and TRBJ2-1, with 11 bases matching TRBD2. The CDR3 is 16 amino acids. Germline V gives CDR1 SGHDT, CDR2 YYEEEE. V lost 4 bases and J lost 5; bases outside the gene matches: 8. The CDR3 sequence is CASSSPGTSGNNEQFF. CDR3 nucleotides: TGTGCCAGCAGCAGTCCCGGGACTAGCGGCAACAATGAGCAGTTCTTC.

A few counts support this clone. CDR3 nucleotide sequence: TGCGCCAGCAGGACAGGTAGAACCGGGAACACTGAAGCTTTCTTT. Protein product: CASRTGRTGNTEAFF. V gene TRBV10-2 combines with J gene TRBJ1-1, with a possible D match to TRBD1 (6 bases). The CDR3 length is 15 residues. The germline V gene has CDR1 WSHSY and CDR2 SAAADI. The germline V and J ends were trimmed by 6 bases and 1 base, with 15 bases remaining between them.

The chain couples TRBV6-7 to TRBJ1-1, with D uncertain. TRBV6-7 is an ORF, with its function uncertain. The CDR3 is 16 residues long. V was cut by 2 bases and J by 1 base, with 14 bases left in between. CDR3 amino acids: CASSYPPQEGNTEAFF. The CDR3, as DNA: TGTGCCAGCAGTTACCCCCCGCAGGAGGGGAACACTGAAGCTTTCTTT.

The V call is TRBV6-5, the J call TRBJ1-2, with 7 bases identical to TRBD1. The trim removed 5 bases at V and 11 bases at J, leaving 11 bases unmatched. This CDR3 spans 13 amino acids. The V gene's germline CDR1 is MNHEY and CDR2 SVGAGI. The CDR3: CASSGMTGTTYTF. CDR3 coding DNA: TGTGCCAGCAGTGGGATGACAGGGACGACGTACACCTTC.

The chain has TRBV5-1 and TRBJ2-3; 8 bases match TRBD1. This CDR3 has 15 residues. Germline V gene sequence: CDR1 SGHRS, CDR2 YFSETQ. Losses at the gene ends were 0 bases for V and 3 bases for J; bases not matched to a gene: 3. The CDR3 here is CASSLGGQGTDTQYF. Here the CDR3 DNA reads TGCGCCAGCAGCTTGGGAGGACAGGGAACAGATACGCAGTATTTT.

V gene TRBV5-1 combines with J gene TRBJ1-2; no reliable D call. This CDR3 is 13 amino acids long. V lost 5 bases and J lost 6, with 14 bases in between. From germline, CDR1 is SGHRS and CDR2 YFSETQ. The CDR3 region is CASRFRPGDGYTF. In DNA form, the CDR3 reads TGCGCCAGCAGGTTCCGGCCAGGTGATGGCTACACCTTC.

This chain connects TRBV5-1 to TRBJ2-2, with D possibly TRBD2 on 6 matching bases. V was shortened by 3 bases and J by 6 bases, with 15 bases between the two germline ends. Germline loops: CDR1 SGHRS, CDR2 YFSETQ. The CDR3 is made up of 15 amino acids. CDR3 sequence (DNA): TGCGCCAGCAGCTCAATCGGGACTCCGGCCGGGGAGCTGTTTTTT. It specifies CASSSIGTPAGELFF.

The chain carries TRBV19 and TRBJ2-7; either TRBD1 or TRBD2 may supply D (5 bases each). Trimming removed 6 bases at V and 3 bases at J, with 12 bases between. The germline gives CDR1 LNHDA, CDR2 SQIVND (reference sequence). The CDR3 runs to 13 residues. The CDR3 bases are TGTGCCAGTAGCCTCCGGGACGGCTACGAGCAGTACTTC. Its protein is CASSLRDGYEQYF.

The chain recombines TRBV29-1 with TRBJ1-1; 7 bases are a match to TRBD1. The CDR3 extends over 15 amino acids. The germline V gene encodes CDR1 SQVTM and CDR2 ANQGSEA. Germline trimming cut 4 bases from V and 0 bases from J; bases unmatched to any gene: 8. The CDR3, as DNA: TGCAGCGTTGCCTCCCGACAGGGAATGAACACTGAAGCTTTCTTT. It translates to CSVASRQGMNTEAFF.

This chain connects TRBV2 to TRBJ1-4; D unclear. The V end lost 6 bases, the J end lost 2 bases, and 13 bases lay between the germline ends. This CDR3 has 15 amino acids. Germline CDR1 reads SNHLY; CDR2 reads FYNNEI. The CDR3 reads CASRLEAATNEKLFF. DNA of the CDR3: TGTGCCAGCAGACTAGAAGCCGCCACTAATGAAAAACTGTTTTTT.